The entry below gives a single T cell receptor (beta chain) sequence along with its context. These data originate in a study of CD8+ T cells in alopecia areata. The ends were cut back, 1 base at V and 3 bases at J, with 10 bases in the middle. This CDR3 has 15 residues. Germline V CDR1 and CDR2: MNHEY, SVGAGI. Extracted RNA was reverse transcribed, and the resulting cDNA served as sequencing template. Repertoires were generated with immunoSEQ multiplex PCR, while TCRdb's copy carries only in-frame clones and drops some. This table has 160,000 or so clones, more than 45% appearing once. This clonotype was sampled from a human donor with alopecia areata. Sample: CD8+ T cells sorted from blood, taken at week 0. The J gene is TRBJ2-1, the V gene TRBV6-5; D gene unclear. The CDR3 loop reads CASSYFVSDYNEQFF. Here the CDR3 DNA reads TGTGCCAGCAGTTACTTCGTGTCCGACTACAATGAGCAGTTCTTC.